The rows below give T cell receptor beta chains drawn from one sample of a study of spatial heterogeneity in lung cancer. TCRdb independently ran MiXCR on the 5' RACE reads; one entry per CDR3 protein. Of about 16,000 distinct CDR3 sequences in the sample, 6.3% were seen once. Specimen: PBMCs, collected at follow-up. These TCRs come from a male donor with early-stage non-small cell lung cancer. Both conserved end residues are part of each CDR3. D genes are given only for firm matches. The size entry is marked missing in some rows and otherwise reads once, few, many or a size class.

j_call v_call d_call clone_size cdr3_aa cdr3_nt
TRBJ2-7 TRBV6-2/TRBV6-3 TRBD1 many CAAAPPGTATYEQYF TGTGCCGCGGCTCCACCCGGGACAGCGACCTACGAGCAGTACTTC
TRBJ2-7 TRBV7-2 TRBD2 many CASSLVLSTSGAYEQYF TGTGCCAGCAGCTTAGTGCTTTCGACTAGCGGGGCCTACGAGCAGTACTTC
TRBJ2-3 TRBV29-1 - many CSVVHPSGTQYF TGCAGCGTTGTACACCCGTCGGGGACGCAGTATTTT
TRBJ2-7 TRBV25-1 - many CASSVTPGTYEQYF TGTGCCAGCAGTGTCACGCCAGGTACCTACGAGCAGTACTTC
TRBJ1-3 TRBV18 TRBD1 once CASSPGTGSDTIYF TGTGCCAGCTCACCTGGGACAGGGAGCGACACCATATATTTT
TRBJ2-5 TRBV12-3/TRBV12-4 TRBD1 many CASRRTGSQETQYF TGTGCCAGCAGGAGGACAGGGAGTCAAGAGACCCAGTACTTC
TRBJ2-7 TRBV2 - many CASSGPGADEQYF TGTGCCAGCAGTGGGCCAGGCGCGGACGAGCAGTACTTC
TRBJ2-1 TRBV4-3 TRBD2 many CASSQERGLANEQFF TGCGCCAGCAGCCAAGAAAGGGGACTAGCCAATGAGCAGTTCTTC
TRBJ1-2 TRBV7-9 TRBD1 few CASSYDRGYGYTF TGTGCCAGCAGCTACGACAGGGGTTACGGCTACACCTTC
TRBJ2-7 TRBV27 TRBD2 few CASSFGLAAPNGQYF TGTGCCAGCAGTTTCGGACTAGCGGCCCCAAACGGGCAGTACTTC
TRBJ1-5 TRBV28 TRBD1 - CASSGTGIWQPQHF TGTGCCAGCAGTGGGACAGGGATCTGGCAGCCCCAGCATTTT
TRBJ1-4 TRBV5-1 - many CASSLRARSTNEKLFF TGCGCCAGCAGCTTGCGGGCGCGTTCAACTAATGAAAAACTGTTTTTT
TRBJ2-4 TRBV7-9 - many CASSAGPSKNIQYF TGTGCCAGCAGCGCCGGGCCCAGCAAAAACATTCAGTACTTC
TRBJ2-5 TRBV7-6 - many CASSPPPDGRVTQYF TGTGCCAGCAGCCCCCCTCCCGACGGTCGGGTTACCCAGTACTTC
TRBJ1-3 TRBV5-1 - many CASSLTGNTIYF TGCGCCAGCAGTTTGACGGGAAACACCATATATTTT
TRBJ2-3 TRBV25-1 - many CASSPSRGQGTDTQYF TGTGCCAGCAGCCCCTCGAGAGGGCAGGGGACAGATACGCAGTATTTT
TRBJ2-1 TRBV4-1 TRBD1 few CASSHPGGQEYNEQFF TGCGCCAGCAGCCATCCTGGTGGACAGGAATACAATGAGCAGTTCTTC
TRBJ2-3 TRBV5-1 - many CASSRGQTSTDTQYF TGCGCCAGCAGCCGCGGACAGACTAGCACAGATACGCAGTATTTT
TRBJ2-1 TRBV7-9 TRBD2 medium-sized CASRFGLAGGRSSYNEQFF TGTGCCAGCAGATTCGGACTAGCGGGAGGAAGAAGCTCCTACAATGAGCAGTTCTTC
TRBJ1-5 TRBV20-1 - many CSASGMGQPQHF TGCAGTGCTAGTGGGATGGGGCAGCCCCAGCATTTT
TRBJ2-3 TRBV10-3 - many CAISPRGESTDTQYF TGTGCCATCAGCCCCCGGGGAGAGAGCACAGATACGCAGTATTTT
TRBJ2-1 TRBV5-6 - - CASKTQVPSYNEQFF TGTGCCAGCAAGACACAGGTTCCCTCCTACAATGAGCAGTTCTTC
TRBJ2-2 TRBV5-1 - many CASSLAGETGELFF TGCGCCAGCAGCTTGGCGGGGGAAACCGGGGAGCTGTTTTTT
TRBJ2-7 TRBV10-3 TRBD2 many CAISGPSGRSGEQYF TGTGCCATCAGTGGTCCTAGCGGGAGATCGGGGGAGCAGTACTTC
TRBJ2-2 TRBV18 - many CASSPRGTPDTGELFF TGTGCCAGCTCACCCCGTGGGACACCCGACACCGGGGAGCTGTTTTTT
TRBJ2-1 TRBV6-5 - many CASSGSSYNEQFF TGTGCCAGCTCTGGCAGCTCCTACAATGAGCAGTTCTTC